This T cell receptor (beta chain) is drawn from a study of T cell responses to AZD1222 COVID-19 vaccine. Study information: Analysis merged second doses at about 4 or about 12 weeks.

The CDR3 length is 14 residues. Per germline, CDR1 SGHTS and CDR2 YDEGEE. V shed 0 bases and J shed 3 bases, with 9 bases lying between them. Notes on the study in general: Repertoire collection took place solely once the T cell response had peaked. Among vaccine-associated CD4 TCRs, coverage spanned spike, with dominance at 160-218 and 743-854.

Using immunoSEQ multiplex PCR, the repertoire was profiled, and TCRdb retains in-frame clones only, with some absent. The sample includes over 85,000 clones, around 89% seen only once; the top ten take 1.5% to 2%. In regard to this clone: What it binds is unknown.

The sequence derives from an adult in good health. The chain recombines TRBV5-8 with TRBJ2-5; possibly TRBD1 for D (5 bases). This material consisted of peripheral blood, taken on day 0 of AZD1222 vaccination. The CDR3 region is CASSLGTREETQYF. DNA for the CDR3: TGTGCCAGCAGCTTGGGGACCAGGGAAGAGACCCAGTACTTC.